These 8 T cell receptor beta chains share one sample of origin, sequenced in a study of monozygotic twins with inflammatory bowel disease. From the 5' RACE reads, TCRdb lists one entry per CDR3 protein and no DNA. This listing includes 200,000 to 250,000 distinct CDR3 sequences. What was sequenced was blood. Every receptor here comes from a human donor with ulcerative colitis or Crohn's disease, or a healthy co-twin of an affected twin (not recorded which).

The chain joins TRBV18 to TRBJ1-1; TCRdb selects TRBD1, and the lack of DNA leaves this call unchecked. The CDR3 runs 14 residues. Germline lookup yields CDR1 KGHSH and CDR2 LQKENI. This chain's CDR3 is CASSFGRGNTEAFF.

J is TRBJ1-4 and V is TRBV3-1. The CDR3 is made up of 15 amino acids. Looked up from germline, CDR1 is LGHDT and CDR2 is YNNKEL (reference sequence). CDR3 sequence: CASSQELRKGGKLFF.

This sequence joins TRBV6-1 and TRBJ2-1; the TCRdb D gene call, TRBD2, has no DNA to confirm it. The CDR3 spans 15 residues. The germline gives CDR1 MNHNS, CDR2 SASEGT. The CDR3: CASTSLAASYNEQFF.

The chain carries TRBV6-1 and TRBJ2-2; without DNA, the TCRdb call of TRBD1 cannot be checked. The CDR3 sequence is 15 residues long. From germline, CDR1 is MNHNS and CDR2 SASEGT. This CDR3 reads CASTQRPAPPGELFF.

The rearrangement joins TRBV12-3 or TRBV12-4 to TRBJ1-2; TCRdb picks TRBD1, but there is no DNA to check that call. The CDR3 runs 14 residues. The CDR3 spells CASRNSGVDYGYTF.

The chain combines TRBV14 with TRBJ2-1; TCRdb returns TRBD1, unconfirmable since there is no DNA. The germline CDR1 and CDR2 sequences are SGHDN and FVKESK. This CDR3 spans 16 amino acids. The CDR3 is CASSPLLGGGFNEQFF.

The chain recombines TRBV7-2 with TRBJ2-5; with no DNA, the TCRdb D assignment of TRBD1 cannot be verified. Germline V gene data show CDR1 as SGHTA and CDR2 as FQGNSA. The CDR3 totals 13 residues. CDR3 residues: CATSGAVQETQYF.

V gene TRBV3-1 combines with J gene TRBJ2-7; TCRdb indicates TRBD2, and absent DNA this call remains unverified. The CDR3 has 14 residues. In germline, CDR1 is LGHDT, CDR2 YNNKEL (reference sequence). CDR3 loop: CASSQVVGSYEQYF.